The T cell receptor (beta chain) described here comes from a study of cytomegalovirus exposure and HLA in healthy donors. Study-level findings and limits: Previously analyzed data showed that most TCR beta V segments were productive at a frequency of about 90% or about 30%. Another analysis was done later, and it associated approximately 18,000 TCR beta sequences with HLA alleles at 0.05 false discovery rate.

The PCR employed 60 Vbeta primers together with 13 Jbeta primers. The table came from immunoSEQ multiplex PCR; TCRdb's copy has only in-frame clones and leaves some out. Among 55,000 to 80,000 clones, around four fifths were seen once, and the ten largest hold about 20%. Germline-derived CDR1 and CDR2 are GTSNPN and SVGIG (reference sequence). The V and J ends lost 4 bases and 7 bases respectively, with 11 bases between them. This CDR3 is 12 amino acids long. As regards this clone: Its antigen is still unknown.

The chain links TRBV30 to TRBJ2-1; D unresolved. This clonotype was obtained from a woman aged 25 to 45 in good health and CMV-seropositive. Sequencing used PBMCs. The CDR3 loop is CAWNRRLNEQFF. The CDR3 coding sequence is TGTGCCTGGAACAGAAGGTTGAATGAGCAGTTCTTC.